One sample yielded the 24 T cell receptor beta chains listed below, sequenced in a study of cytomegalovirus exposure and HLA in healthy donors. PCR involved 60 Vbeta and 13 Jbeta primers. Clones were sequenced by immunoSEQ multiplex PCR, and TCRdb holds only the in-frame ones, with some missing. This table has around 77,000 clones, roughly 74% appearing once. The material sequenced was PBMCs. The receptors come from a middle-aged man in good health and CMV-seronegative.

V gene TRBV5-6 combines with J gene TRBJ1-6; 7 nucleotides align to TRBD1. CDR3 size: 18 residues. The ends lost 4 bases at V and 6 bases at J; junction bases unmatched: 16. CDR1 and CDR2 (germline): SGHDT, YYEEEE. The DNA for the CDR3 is TGTGCCAGCAGCAGGGGCCTAGATAGGGCAGGGGGTAATTCACCCCTCCACTTT. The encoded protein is CASSRGLDRAGGNSPLHF.

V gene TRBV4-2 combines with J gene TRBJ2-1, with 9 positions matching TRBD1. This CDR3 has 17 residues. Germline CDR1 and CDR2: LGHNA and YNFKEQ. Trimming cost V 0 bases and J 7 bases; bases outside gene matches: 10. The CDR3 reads CASSQDLGTGFWNEQFF. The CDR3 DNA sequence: TGTGCCAGCAGCCAAGATTTAGGGACAGGGTTTTGGAATGAGCAGTTCTTC.

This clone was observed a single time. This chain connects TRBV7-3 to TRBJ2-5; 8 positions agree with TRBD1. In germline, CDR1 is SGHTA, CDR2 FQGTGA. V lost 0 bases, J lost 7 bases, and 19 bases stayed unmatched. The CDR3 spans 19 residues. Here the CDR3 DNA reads TGTGCCAGCAGCTTAACTCGCCCCCGCCTAACAGGGGGTCAGGCGACCCAGTACTTC. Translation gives CASSLTRPRLTGGQATQYF.

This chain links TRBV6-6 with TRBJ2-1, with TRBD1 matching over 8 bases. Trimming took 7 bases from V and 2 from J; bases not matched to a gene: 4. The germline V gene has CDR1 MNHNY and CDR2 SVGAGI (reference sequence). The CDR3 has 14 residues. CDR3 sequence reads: CASNMDRAYNEQFF. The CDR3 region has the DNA TGTGCCAGCAATATGGACAGGGCCTACAATGAGCAGTTCTTC.

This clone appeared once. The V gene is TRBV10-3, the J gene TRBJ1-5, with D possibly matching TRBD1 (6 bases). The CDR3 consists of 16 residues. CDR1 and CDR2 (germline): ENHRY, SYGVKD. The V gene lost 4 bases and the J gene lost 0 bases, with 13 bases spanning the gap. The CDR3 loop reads CAISAQQGNSNQPQHF. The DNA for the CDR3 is TGTGCCATCAGTGCCCAACAGGGAAATAGCAATCAGCCCCAGCATTTT.

CDR3 loop: CASSLTPTGPKTQYF. The CDR3 DNA is TGTGCCAGCAGCTTAACCCCGACAGGGCCAAAGACCCAGTACTTC. V is TRBV7-3 and J is TRBJ2-5, with 7 positions matching TRBD1. Germline V gene lookup returns CDR1 SGHTA and CDR2 FQGTGA. CDR3 size: 15 residues. Losses at the gene ends were 0 bases for V and 6 bases for J; bases not matched to a gene: 7.

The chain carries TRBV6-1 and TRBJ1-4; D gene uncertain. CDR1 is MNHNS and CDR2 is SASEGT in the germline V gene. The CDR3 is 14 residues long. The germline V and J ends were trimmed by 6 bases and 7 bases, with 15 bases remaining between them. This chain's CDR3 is CASRPSVSTEKLFF. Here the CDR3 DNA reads TGTGCCAGCAGACCCAGCGTCTCTACTGAAAAACTGTTTTTT.

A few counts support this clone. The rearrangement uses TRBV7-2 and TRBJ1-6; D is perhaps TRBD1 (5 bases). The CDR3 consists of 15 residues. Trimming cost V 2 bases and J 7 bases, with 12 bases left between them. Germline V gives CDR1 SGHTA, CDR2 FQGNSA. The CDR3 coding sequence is TGTGCCAGCAGCTTACTGCGGGGCAGCAATTCACCCCTCCACTTT. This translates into CASSLLRGSNSPLHF.

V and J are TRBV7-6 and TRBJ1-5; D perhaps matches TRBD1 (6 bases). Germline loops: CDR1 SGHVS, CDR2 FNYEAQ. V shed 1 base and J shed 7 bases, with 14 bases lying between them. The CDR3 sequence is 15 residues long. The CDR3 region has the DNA TGTGCCAGCAGCTTAGTGTCAGGGGTGGAACAGCCCCAGCATTTT. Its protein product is CASSLVSGVEQPQHF.

The CDR3 DNA sequence: TGTGCCAGCAGCCGAGGGACAGGGAATTTGGCTACGCAGTATTTT. It is translated as CASSRGTGNLATQYF. The chain has TRBV7-2 and TRBJ2-3; 9 nucleotides line up with TRBD1. The germline gives CDR1 SGHTA, CDR2 FQGNSA. The CDR3 loop spans 15 amino acids. V lost 5 bases and J lost 8; bases outside the gene matches: 11.

CDR3 DNA sequence: TGTGCCATCAGTGAGGTTCGAGCGTTTAGAGACGAGCAGTACTTC. Its translation is CAISEVRAFRDEQYF. This chain links TRBV10-3 with TRBJ2-7; D ambiguous. Trimming took 2 bases from V and 5 from J, leaving 16 bases between them. Germline V gives CDR1 ENHRY, CDR2 SYGVKD. The CDR3 covers 15 residues.

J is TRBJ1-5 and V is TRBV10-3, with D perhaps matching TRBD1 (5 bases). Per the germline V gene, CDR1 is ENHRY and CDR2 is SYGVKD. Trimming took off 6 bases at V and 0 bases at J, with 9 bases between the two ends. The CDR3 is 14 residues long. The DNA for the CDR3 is TGTGCCATCAGCGATCAGGGTAGCAATCAGCCCCAGCATTTT. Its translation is CAISDQGSNQPQHF.

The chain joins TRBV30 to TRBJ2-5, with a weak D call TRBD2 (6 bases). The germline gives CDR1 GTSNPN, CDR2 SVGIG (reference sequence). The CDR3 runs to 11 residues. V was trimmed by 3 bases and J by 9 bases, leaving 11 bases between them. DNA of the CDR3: TGTGCCTGGAGCCTCTCGGGGGCCCAGTACTTC. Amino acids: CAWSLSGAQYF.

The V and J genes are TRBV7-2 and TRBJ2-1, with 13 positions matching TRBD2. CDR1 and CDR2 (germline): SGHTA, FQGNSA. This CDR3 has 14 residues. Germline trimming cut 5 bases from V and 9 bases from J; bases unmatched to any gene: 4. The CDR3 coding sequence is TGTGCCAGCAGCACTAGCGGGGGGGCCAGTGAGCAGTTCTTC. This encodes CASSTSGGASEQFF. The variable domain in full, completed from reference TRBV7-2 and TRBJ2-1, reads GAGVSQSPSNKVTEKGKDVELRCDPISGHTALYWYRQSLGQGLEFLIYFQGNSAPDKSGLPSDRFSAERTGGSVSTLTIQRTQQEDSAVYLCASSTSGGASEQFFGPGTRLTVL.

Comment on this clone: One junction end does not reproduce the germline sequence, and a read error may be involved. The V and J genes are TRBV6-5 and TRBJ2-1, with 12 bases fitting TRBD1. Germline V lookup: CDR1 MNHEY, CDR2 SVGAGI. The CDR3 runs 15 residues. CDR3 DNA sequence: TGTTCCAGCAGGCCCGGGACAGGGGGCCGGGATGAGCAGTTCTTC. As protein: CSSRPGTGGRDEQFF.

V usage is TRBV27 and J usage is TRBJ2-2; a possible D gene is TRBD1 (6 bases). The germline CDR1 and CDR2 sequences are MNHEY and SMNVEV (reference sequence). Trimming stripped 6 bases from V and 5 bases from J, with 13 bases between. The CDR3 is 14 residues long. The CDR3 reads CASSQSRGTGELFF. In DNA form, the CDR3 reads TGTGCCAGCAGCCAGAGTAGGGGGACCGGGGAGCTGTTTTTT.

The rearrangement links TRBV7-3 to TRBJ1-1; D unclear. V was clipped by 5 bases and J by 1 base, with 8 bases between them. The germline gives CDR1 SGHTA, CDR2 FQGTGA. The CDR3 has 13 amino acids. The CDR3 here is CASSPRGNTEAFF. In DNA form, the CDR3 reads TGTGCCAGCAGCCCACGGGGGAACACTGAAGCTTTCTTT.

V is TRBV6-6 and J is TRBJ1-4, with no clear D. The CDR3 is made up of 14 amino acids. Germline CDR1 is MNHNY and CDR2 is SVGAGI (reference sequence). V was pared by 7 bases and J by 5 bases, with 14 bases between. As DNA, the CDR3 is TGTGCCAGCACTACGGGAGGCTTCAATGAAAAACTGTTTTTT. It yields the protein CASTTGGFNEKLFF.

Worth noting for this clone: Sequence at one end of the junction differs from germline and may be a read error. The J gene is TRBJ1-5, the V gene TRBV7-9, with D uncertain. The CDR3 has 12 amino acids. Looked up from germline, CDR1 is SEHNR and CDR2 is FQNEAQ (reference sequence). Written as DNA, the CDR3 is TGTTCCAGCAGCTTATCGGGCGGGGCCCAGCATTTT. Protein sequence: CSSSLSGGAQHF.

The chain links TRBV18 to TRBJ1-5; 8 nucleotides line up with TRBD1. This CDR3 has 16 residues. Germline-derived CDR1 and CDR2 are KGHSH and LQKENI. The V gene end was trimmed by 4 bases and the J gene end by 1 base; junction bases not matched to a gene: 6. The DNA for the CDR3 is TGTGCCAGCTCACTCGGGGACAGGAGAAGCAATCAGCCCCAGCATTTT. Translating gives CASSLGDRRSNQPQHF.

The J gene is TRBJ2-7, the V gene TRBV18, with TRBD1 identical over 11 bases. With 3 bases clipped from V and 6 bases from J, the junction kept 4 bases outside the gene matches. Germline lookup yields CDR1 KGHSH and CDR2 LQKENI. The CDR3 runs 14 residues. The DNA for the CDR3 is TGTGCCAGCTCACCCCGGACAGGGGGCGGCGAGCAGTACTTC. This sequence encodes CASSPRTGGGEQYF.

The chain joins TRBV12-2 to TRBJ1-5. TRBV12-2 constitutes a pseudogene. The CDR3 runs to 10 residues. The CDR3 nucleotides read TGTGCAAGCCCGTATCAGCCCCAGCATTTT. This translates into CASPYQPQHF.

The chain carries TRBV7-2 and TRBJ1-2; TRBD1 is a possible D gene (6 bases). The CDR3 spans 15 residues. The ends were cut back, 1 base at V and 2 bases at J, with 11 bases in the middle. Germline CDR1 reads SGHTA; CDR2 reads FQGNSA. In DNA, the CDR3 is TGTGCCAGCAGCTTAGTTACAGGGTTGAACTATGGCTACACCTTC. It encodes CASSLVTGLNYGYTF.

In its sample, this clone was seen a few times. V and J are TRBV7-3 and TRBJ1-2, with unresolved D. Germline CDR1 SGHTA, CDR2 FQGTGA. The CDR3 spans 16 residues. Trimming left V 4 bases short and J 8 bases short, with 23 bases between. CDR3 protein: CASSSSAGGLPLGYTF. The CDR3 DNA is TGTGCCAGCAGCTCCTCCGCAGGAGGGCTACCTCTGGGCTACACCTTC.